The 23 T cell receptor beta chains listed next were all sequenced from one sample in a study of blood T cell repertoires in COVID-19. Profiling relied on immunoSEQ multiplex PCR, and the TCRdb table lists in-frame clones only, not all of them. The data contain around 250,000 clones, 90% of them seen just once; the ten biggest clones take up 2% to 2.5%. The sequenced material came from peripheral blood. The source of these receptors is a woman aged 60-75 years with COVID-19, enrolled during active disease.

The chain recombines TRBV6-5 with TRBJ2-7; perhaps TRBD1 as D (5 bases). The CDR3 is 15 amino acids. The germline V gene encodes CDR1 MNHEY and CDR2 SVGAGI. With 5 bases removed from V and 3 bases from J, the gap between germline ends came to 17 bases. The CDR3 DNA is TGTGCCAGCAGTCCTCGACAGCCGCACGACTACGAGCAGTACTTC. Its translation: CASSPRQPHDYEQYF.

The chain combines TRBV6-5 with TRBJ1-5, with 8 nucleotides matching TRBD1. CDR1 and CDR2 (germline): MNHEY, SVGAGI. The CDR3 covers 13 residues. V shed 5 bases, J shed 8 bases, and the junction held 5 bases outside the gene matches. Written as DNA, the CDR3 is TGTGCCAGCAGTCGCGGACAGGGTAAGCCCCAGCATTTT. This encodes CASSRGQGKPQHF.

The V call is TRBV4-3, the J call TRBJ1-3; no firm D call. CDR3 length equals 16 residues. The germline V and J ends were trimmed by 0 bases and 0 bases, with 9 bases remaining between them. Germline V gives CDR1 LGHNA, CDR2 YSLEER. CDR3 DNA sequence: TGCGCCAGCAGCCAAGATCTGGAGAGCTCTGGAAACACCATATATTTT. It specifies CASSQDLESSGNTIYF.

The chain couples TRBV23-1 to TRBJ1-2; D not resolved. TRBV23-1 is given ORF status, its function remaining uncertain. Deletions cut 9 bases from V and 0 bases from J, with 38 bases between. The CDR3 runs to 22 residues. CDR3 coding DNA: TGCGCCAGTTCCCCTAAAGGCGGAGGGAAGGAAAGAGCCCTCTCAGCTAACTATGGCTACACCTTC. This codes for CASSPKGGGKERALSANYGYTF.

This clone appeared once. The chain is built from TRBV6-5 and TRBJ1-1; the D is unclear. V shed 5 bases and J shed 1 base, with 8 bases lying between them. CDR3 size: 13 residues. The germline gives CDR1 MNHEY, CDR2 SVGAGI. CDR3 region: CASSINKNTEAFF. CDR3 bases: TGTGCCAGCAGTATCAACAAGAACACTGAAGCTTTCTTT.

The chain links TRBV29-1 to TRBJ1-2; 8 nucleotides align to TRBD1. The CDR3 consists of 13 residues. From germline, CDR1 is SQVTM and CDR2 ANQGSEA. Trimming cost V 3 bases and J 3 bases; bases outside gene matches: 3. This CDR3 reads CSVEAGGDYGYTF. The CDR3 region has the DNA TGCAGCGTTGAGGCAGGGGGCGACTATGGCTACACCTTC.

As concerns this clone: Other nucleotide sequences from this sample produce the same CDR3. V usage is TRBV30 and J usage is TRBJ1-2, with D unresolved. The CDR3 has 12 residues. The germline V gene has CDR1 GTSNPN and CDR2 SVGIG (reference sequence). The ends were cut back, 0 bases at V and 1 base at J, with 3 bases in the middle. CDR3 loop: CAWSVHNYGYTF. DNA of the CDR3: TGTGCCTGGAGTGTACATAACTATGGCTACACCTTC. Full variable domain (outside the CDR3, taken from reference TRBV30 and TRBJ1-2): SQTIHQWPATLVQPVGSPLSLECTVEGTSNPNLYWYRQAAGRGLQLLFYSVGIGQISSEVPQNLSASRPQDRQFILSSKKLLLSDSGFYLCAWSVHNYGYTFGSGTRLTVV.

The chain carries TRBV24-1 and TRBJ2-3, with D unclear. Germline loops: CDR1 KGHDR, CDR2 SFDVKD. This CDR3 is built from 14 residues. V was pared by 0 bases and J by 1 base, with 4 bases between. This chain's CDR3 is CATSDLPGTDTQYF. In nucleotides, the CDR3 is TGTGCCACCAGTGATTTGCCGGGCACAGATACGCAGTATTTT.

The chain carries TRBV3-1 (or the pseudogene TRBV3-2) and TRBJ1-2, with D tentatively TRBD1 (5 bases). CDR3 length: 15 amino acids. V lost 1 base, J lost 4 bases, and 13 bases lay in between. Per germline, CDR1 LGHDT and CDR2 YNNKEL (reference sequence). The CDR3: CASSQGQGLSYGYTF. CDR3 coding DNA: TGTGCCAGCAGCCAAGGGCAGGGCCTCTCCTATGGCTACACCTTC.

This clone has just one count. The CDR3 protein is CASNLDRGSYGYTF. CDR3 DNA: TGCGCCAGCAATTTAGACAGGGGGTCTTATGGCTACACCTTC. The rearrangement joins TRBV10-2 to TRBJ1-2; 9 bases are shared with TRBD1. The trim removed 7 bases at V and 5 bases at J, leaving 8 bases unmatched. CDR1 and CDR2 from the germline V gene are WSHSY and SAAADI. CDR3 length: 14 amino acids.

The chain recombines TRBV5-1 with TRBJ2-1; 11 bases agree with TRBD1. The CDR3 totals 16 residues. In germline, CDR1 is SGHRS, CDR2 YFSETQ. Trimming took 1 base from V and 2 from J; bases not matched to a gene: 2. Here the CDR3 reads CASSLTGQGAYNEQFF. As DNA, the CDR3 is TGCGCCAGCAGCTTGACGGGACAGGGGGCCTACAATGAGCAGTTCTTC.

The chain joins TRBV7-2 to TRBJ1-5, with D unclear. V gave up 5 bases and J gave up 5 bases, with 13 bases separating them. This CDR3 has 14 amino acids. Germline-derived CDR1 and CDR2 are SGHTA and FQGNSA. The CDR3: CASSGSGAHQPQHF. The CDR3 coding sequence is TGTGCCAGCAGCGGATCGGGTGCGCATCAGCCCCAGCATTTT.

The J gene is TRBJ1-5, the V gene TRBV15; 7 bases are shared with TRBD1. The V gene end was trimmed by 4 bases and the J gene end by 11 bases; junction bases not matched to a gene: 11. Germline CDR1 reads LNHNV; CDR2 reads YYDKDF (reference sequence). This CDR3 spans 14 amino acids. The CDR3 loop reads CATSTGTARGAQHF. The CDR3 bases are TGTGCCACCAGCACCGGGACAGCCCGTGGGGCCCAGCATTTT.

The chain couples TRBV19 to TRBJ1-2, with 11 positions matching TRBD1. Germline V gene sequence: CDR1 LNHDA, CDR2 SQIVND (reference sequence). The CDR3 is made up of 15 amino acids. J was trimmed by 4 bases and V by 4 bases; bases with no gene match: 5. The CDR3 spells CASSSGTGGIYGYTF. CDR3 DNA sequence: TGTGCCAGTAGTAGTGGGACAGGGGGTATCTATGGCTACACCTTC.

This clone turned up a few times. The genes are TRBV5-1 and TRBJ1-3; D unresolved. V was trimmed by 2 bases and J by 0 bases, leaving 9 bases between them. The CDR3 loop spans 15 amino acids. Germline V gene sequence: CDR1 SGHRS, CDR2 YFSETQ. The CDR3 region is CASSLNGDSGNTIYF. For the CDR3, the DNA is TGCGCCAGCAGCTTAAATGGAGACTCTGGAAACACCATATATTTT. The full variable domain, in which reference TRBV5-1 and TRBJ1-3 provide the parts outside the CDR3, is KAGVTQTPRYLIKTRGQQVTLSCSPISGHRSVSWYQQTPGQGLQFLFEYFSETQRNKGNFPGRFSGRQFSNSRSEMNVSTLELGDSALYLCASSLNGDSGNTIYFGEGSWLTVV.

The rearrangement joins TRBV6-6 to TRBJ2-7, with a possible D match to TRBD1 (6 bases). The CDR3 sequence is 15 residues long. V lost 5 bases, J lost 2 bases, and 16 bases lay in between. Germline V gene sequence: CDR1 MNHNY, CDR2 SVGAGI (reference sequence). The CDR3 sequence is CASSAKFSGAYEQYF. The CDR3 coding sequence is TGTGCCAGCAGTGCCAAGTTTTCAGGGGCCTACGAGCAGTACTTC.

In DNA form, the CDR3 reads TGCGCCAGCAGCGGGGGGACAGGGGCGAATCAATCACCCCTCCACTTT. This translates into CASSGGTGANQSPLHF. The chain uses TRBV5-1 and TRBJ1-6; TRBD1 matches at 10 bases. The germline V gene encodes CDR1 SGHRS and CDR2 YFSETQ. This CDR3 is built from 16 residues. Losses at the gene ends were 4 bases for V and 10 bases for J; bases not matched to a gene: 11.

V and J are TRBV10-3 and TRBJ1-6, with 7 nucleotides matching TRBD1. CDR3 size: 14 residues. J was trimmed by 10 bases and V by 4 bases; bases with no gene match: 7. Germline CDR1 is ENHRY and CDR2 is SYGVKD. The CDR3 bases are TGTGCCATCAGTGTACAGGGGAATGGCTCACCCCTCCACTTT. Its protein is CAISVQGNGSPLHF.

This chain joins TRBV5-1 and TRBJ1-1, with 11 bases fitting TRBD1. This CDR3 is 14 amino acids long. CDR1 is SGHRS, CDR2 YFSETQ, per germline. V was pared by 5 bases and J by 2 bases, with 2 bases of the junction left unmatched. The CDR3, as DNA: TGCGCCAGCAGGGGACAGGGGGGAAACACTGAAGCTTTCTTT. It yields the protein CASRGQGGNTEAFF.

The chain has TRBV27 and TRBJ2-3; D is ambiguous. V shed 4 bases and J shed 5 bases, with 16 bases lying between them. CDR1 is MNHEY, CDR2 SMNVEV, per germline (reference sequence). This CDR3 is 15 amino acids long. The CDR3 DNA reads TGTGCCAGCAGTTCGCAGGTACTTGATGTAGATACGCAGTATTTT. Translation: CASSSQVLDVDTQYF.

This clone was recorded a few times. The chain is built from TRBV3-1 (or the pseudogene TRBV3-2) and TRBJ1-6; 7 bases match TRBD1. The junction had 3 bases not matched to a gene; V was cut back by 0 bases and J by 7 bases. The CDR3 extends over 15 amino acids. Germline V gene sequence: CDR1 LGHDT, CDR2 YNNKEL (reference sequence). CDR3 residues: CASSQDVQGNSPLHF. CDR3 coding DNA: TGTGCCAGCAGCCAAGACGTACAGGGGAATTCACCCCTCCACTTT.

This sequence joins TRBV5-1 and TRBJ2-5, with D perhaps TRBD1 (5 bases). Germline CDR1 SGHRS, CDR2 YFSETQ. V lost 0 bases and J 2 bases, leaving 8 bases between the germline ends. The CDR3 is 14 amino acids. For the CDR3, the DNA is TGCGCCAGCAGCTTGGAGGACAATCAAGAGACCCAGTACTTC. Protein: CASSLEDNQETQYF.

This clone was seen once. Written as DNA, the CDR3 is TGTGCCAGCAGCCAAGACAGGTTTGATCAGCCCCAGCATTTT. Amino acids: CASSQDRFDQPQHF. V is TRBV16 and J is TRBJ1-5; a possible D gene is TRBD1 (6 bases). Germline assignment: CDR1 KGHSY and CDR2 FQNENV. With 2 bases removed from V and 5 bases from J, the gap between germline ends came to 10 bases. The CDR3 spans 14 residues.